Below are 26 T cell receptor beta chains sequenced from a single sample in a study of T cell clonality in common variable immunodeficiency. The assay was immunoSEQ multiplex PCR, and TCRdb's table has in-frame clones only and misses some. The sample yields about 60,000 clones, without any singletons. Sequencing was carried out using peripheral blood mononuclear cells. These receptors came from a person aged 18 to 75 in good health.

The sample holds many counts of this clone. The read gets to within 3 residues of the CDR3 end, and the germline J gene fills in the rest. This rearrangement joins TRBV28 to TRBJ2-1, with 13 bases that match TRBD2. CDR3 length equals 15 residues. Germline lookup yields CDR1 MDHEN and CDR2 SYDVKM. The trim removed 5 bases at V and 6 bases at J, leaving 4 bases unmatched. The CDR3 DNA, read in part, is TGTGCCAGCAGTCCCGGACTAGCGGGAGTCAATGAG. Amino acids: CASSPGLAGVNE. The complete CDR3 sequence is CASSPGLAGVNEQFF.

This clone was seen many times. The read ends 3 residues early relative to the CDR3; the germline J gene fills the gap. This chain joins TRBV7-6 and TRBJ2-7; TRBD2 agrees at 7 bases. V shed 2 bases, J shed 0 bases, and the junction held 4 bases outside the gene matches. The CDR3 has 15 residues. In germline, CDR1 is SGHVS, CDR2 FNYEAQ. Incomplete CDR3 DNA: TGTGCCAGCAGCTTAAAGCGGGATAGCTCCTACGAG. The encoded protein is CASSLKRDSSYE. The whole CDR3 sequence is CASSLKRDSSYEQYF.

This clone was detected ten times or more. The read gets to within 3 residues of the CDR3 end, and the germline J gene fills in the rest. V and J are TRBV11-3 and TRBJ2-1, with no clear D. The germline V gene encodes CDR1 SGHNT and CDR2 YENEEA. Trimming stripped 2 bases from V and 4 bases from J, with 12 bases between. The CDR3 totals 15 residues. CDR3 loop: CASSLRAARYNEQFF. The CDR3 bases that were read are TGTGCCAGCAGCTTACGAGCAGCGAGGTACAATGAG. Variable domain in full (rest from reference TRBV11-3 and TRBJ2-1): EAGVVQSPRYKIIEKKQPVAFWCNPISGHNTLYWYLQNLGQGPELLIRYENEEAVDDSQLPKDRFSAERLKGVDSTLKIQPAELGDSAVYLCASSLRAARYNEQFFGPGTRLTVL.

This clone was counted at least ten times. The observed sequence ends 3 residues before the CDR3 terminus, with the missing tail filled in from the germline J gene. The rearrangement uses TRBV10-3 and TRBJ2-1, with 9 bases fitting TRBD1. Germline assignment: CDR1 ENHRY and CDR2 SYGVKD. The CDR3 is made up of 15 amino acids. The V and J ends lost 4 bases and 6 bases, in that order; junction bases with no gene match: 7. CDR3 DNA (partial): TGTGCCATCAGTGTGGGACAGGGCTACACCAATGAG. This gives the protein CAISVGQGYTNE. The whole CDR3 is CAISVGQGYTNEQFF.

This clone was seen at least ten times. The CDR3 end falls 3 residues outside the read, so it is completed with the germline J gene. The V gene is TRBV12-3 or TRBV12-4, the J gene TRBJ2-1; D might be TRBD2 (6 bases). V lost 7 bases and J lost 2, with 12 bases in between. The CDR3 extends over 14 amino acids. This CDR3 reads CASTPGLAYNEQFF. The CDR3 bases that were read are TGTGCCAGCACCCCGGGACTCGCCTACAATGAG.

Ten or more counts support this clone. The read finishes 3 residues shy of the CDR3 end, and the germline J gene is used to complete it. This chain links TRBV15 with TRBJ2-3, with no clear D. Trimming removed 1 base at V and 3 bases at J, with 5 bases between. The CDR3 is 13 amino acids. Germline V gene data show CDR1 as LNHNV and CDR2 as YYDKDF (reference sequence). The CDR3 is CATSRGQTDTQYF. CDR3 DNA (partial): TGTGCCACCAGCAGAGGACAAACAGATACG.

This clone came up many times. The read ends 3 residues before the CDR3 terminus; that terminus is restored from the germline J gene. V is TRBV29-1 and J is TRBJ2-5, with 8 nucleotides matching TRBD2. The length of the CDR3 is 14 residues. Germline lookup yields CDR1 SQVTM and CDR2 ANQGSEA. With 1 base clipped from V and 0 bases from J, the junction kept 1 base outside the gene matches. The part of the CDR3 DNA that was read is TGCAGCGTTGAAGTGCGGGGGGACCAAGAGACC. This translates into CSVEVRGDQET. The CDR3 as a whole reads CSVEVRGDQETQYF.

This clone was observed at least ten times. The read gets to within 3 residues of the CDR3 end, and the germline J gene fills in the rest. The chain joins TRBV19 to TRBJ1-5, with 8 bases identical to TRBD1. The CDR3 has 16 residues. V lost 7 bases, J lost 7 bases, and 15 bases stayed unmatched. Germline CDR1 reads LNHDA; CDR2 reads SQIVND (reference sequence). The CDR3 loop is CASMSVLGQGRQPQHF. The CDR3 DNA, read in part, is TGTGCCAGTATGTCCGTGTTAGGACAGGGAAGGCAGCCC.

The table lists this clone with many counts. The read halts 3 residues ahead of the CDR3 end, with the missing end drawn from the germline J gene. The genes are TRBV19 and TRBJ2-5; D possibly corresponds to TRBD2 (6 bases). V lost 9 bases and J 1 base, leaving 15 bases between the germline ends. The CDR3 is made up of 14 amino acids. CDR1 LNHDA and CDR2 SQIVND come from the germline V gene (reference sequence). This CDR3 reads CASREVSSQETQYF. Partial CDR3 DNA: TGTGCCAGCAGGGAGGTGTCTTCCCAAGAGACC.

In its sample, this clone was seen many times. The read halts 3 residues ahead of the CDR3 end, with the missing end drawn from the germline J gene. V is TRBV18 and J is TRBJ2-4; perhaps TRBD1 as D (6 bases). The germline V and J ends were trimmed by 4 bases and 1 base, with 14 bases remaining between them. The CDR3 is made up of 16 amino acids. Germline lookup yields CDR1 KGHSH and CDR2 LQKENI. The CDR3 reads CASSQGAGEAKNIQYF. Incomplete CDR3 DNA: TGTGCCAGCTCACAGGGAGCAGGGGAGGCCAAAAACATT.

Ten or more counts support this clone. Germline is not matched at one junction end, which may reflect a read error. Read data end 3 residues before the CDR3 end; the end is taken from the germline J gene. The chain is built from TRBV4-2 and TRBJ2-2; D could derive from TRBD1 or TRBD2 (5 bases each). CDR1 and CDR2 from the germline V gene are LGHNA and YNFKEQ. The length of the CDR3 is 15 residues. This chain's CDR3 is CASSQERGVYGELFF. The CDR3 bases that were read are TGCGCCAGCAGCCAAGAGAGGGGAGTTTACGGGGAG.

This clone was found many times. Coverage ceases 3 residues before the CDR3 finishes, and the germline J gene fills in the end. This chain connects TRBV12-5 to TRBJ2-6; perhaps TRBD1 as D (5 bases). The length of the CDR3 is 15 residues. V gave up 6 bases and J gave up 0 bases, with 9 bases separating them. The V gene's germline CDR1 is LGHNT and CDR2 FRNRAP. The CDR3 reads CASGQGDSGANVLTF. The covered CDR3 bases are TGTGCTAGTGGCCAAGGGGACTCTGGGGCCAACGTC.

This clone came up many times. The CDR3 end lies 3 residues beyond the end of the read and is filled in from the germline J gene. The chain has TRBV29-1 and TRBJ1-1; D gene ambiguous. The germline V gene encodes CDR1 SQVTM and CDR2 ANQGSEA. The V and J ends lost 6 bases and 6 bases respectively, with 11 bases between them. There are 11 residues in the CDR3. The CDR3 loop is CSVFIRAEAFF. The DNA read from the CDR3 is TGCAGCGTCTTCATTCGGGCTGAA.

A remark on this clone: Read coverage stops 3 residues before the CDR3 terminus; the germline J gene supplies the remainder. J is TRBJ2-2 and V is TRBV18; 8 bases align to TRBD1. CDR1 is KGHSH and CDR2 is LQKENI in the germline V gene. The V and J ends lost 2 bases and 4 bases, in that order; junction bases with no gene match: 6. The CDR3 consists of 16 residues. Incomplete CDR3 DNA: TGTGCCAGCTCACCATTGGCAGGGGGCGGCACCGGGGAG. The encoded protein is CASSPLAGGGTGE. The entire CDR3 sequence reads CASSPLAGGGTGELFF.

In this sample, this clone turned up many times. The read falls 3 residues short of the CDR3 end, and the missing part is taken from the germline J gene. The chain recombines TRBV18 with TRBJ1-1; 7 bases are shared with TRBD1. The CDR3 contains 13 residues. Germline-derived CDR1 and CDR2 are KGHSH and LQKENI. Trimming at V came to 3 bases and at J to 3 bases, leaving 1 base not matched to a gene. The CDR3 reads CASSPDRYTEAFF. The CDR3 DNA, read in part, is TGTGCCAGCTCACCGGACAGGTACACTGAA.

This clone came up many times. The CDR3 is cut off 3 residues early in the read; its end comes from the germline J gene. This rearrangement joins TRBV19 to TRBJ2-6; no clear D gene. Between the trimmed V and J ends, which lost 3 bases and 0 bases, there was a span of 9 bases. Germline loops: CDR1 LNHDA, CDR2 SQIVND (reference sequence). The CDR3 consists of 16 residues. Partial CDR3 DNA: TGTGCCAGTAGTATCCAGGCCCTCTCTGGGGCCAACGTC. Its translation: CASSIQALSGANV. The whole CDR3 protein reads CASSIQALSGANVLTF. Full variable domain (rest looked up from reference TRBV19 and TRBJ2-6): DGGITQSPKYLFRKEGQNVTLSCEQNLNHDAMYWYRQDPGQGLRLIYYSQIVNDFQKGDIAEGYSVSREKKESFPLTVTSAQKNPTAFYLCASSIQALSGANVLTFGAGSRLTVL.

Ten or more counts support this clone. The read ends 3 residues before the CDR3 terminus; that terminus is restored from the germline J gene. The chain couples TRBV20-1 to TRBJ2-4; no reliable D call. The V and J ends lost 3 bases and 7 bases respectively, with 16 bases between them. Germline values: CDR1 DFQATT, CDR2 SNEGSKA (reference sequence). The CDR3 spans 14 residues. Incomplete CDR3 DNA: TGCAGTGCTAGGGATCTAGAACCTCGGAACATT. This gives the protein CSARDLEPRNI. The full CDR3 reads CSARDLEPRNIQYF.

This clone was counted at least ten times. The read ends 3 residues before the CDR3 terminus; that terminus is restored from the germline J gene. The rearrangement uses TRBV20-1 and TRBJ1-2, with D possibly being TRBD1 (5 bases). Germline assignment: CDR1 DFQATT and CDR2 SNEGSKA (reference sequence). This CDR3 is 13 amino acids long. CDR3 loop: CSAPAQGLEFYTF. CDR3 bases read: TGCAGTGCCCCAGCCCAGGGCCTCGAGTTC.

This clone was recorded at least ten times. Read coverage stops 3 residues before the CDR3 terminus; the germline J gene supplies the remainder. The chain employs TRBV29-1 and TRBJ2-5, with 10 bases lining up with TRBD2. The germline CDR1 and CDR2 sequences are SQVTM and ANQGSEA. V shed 1 base, J shed 1 base, and the junction held 6 bases outside the gene matches. This CDR3 is built from 16 residues. The part of the CDR3 DNA that was read is TGCAGCGTTGAAGTGGGTAGCGGGAGGATCCAAGAGACC. Translating gives CSVEVGSGRIQET. The CDR3 reads in full as CSVEVGSGRIQETQYF. Looking up the rest from reference TRBV29-1 and TRBJ2-5 gives the full variable domain: SAVISQKPSRDICQRGTSLTIQCQVDSQVTMMFWYRQQPGQSLTLIATANQGSEATYESGFVIDKFPISRPNLTFSTLTVSNMSPEDSSIYLCSVEVGSGRIQETQYFGPGTRLLVL.

This clone has more than one count but fewer than ten. The read comes to an end 3 residues before the CDR3 does, leaving the germline J gene to fill in the end. This rearrangement joins TRBV2 to TRBJ2-7; no reliable D call. CDR1 and CDR2 from the germline V gene are SNHLY and FYNNEI. This CDR3 comprises 12 residues. V lost 9 bases and J 6 bases, leaving 15 bases between the germline ends. The CDR3 bases that were read are TGTGCCAGACGAATTTCCACGGGCGAG. It specifies CARRISTGE. The full CDR3 sequence reads CARRISTGEQYF.

Worth noting for this clone: Read data end 3 residues before the CDR3 end; the end is taken from the germline J gene. The chain uses TRBV18 and TRBJ1-1, with D hard to call. V was cut by 1 base and J by 0 bases, with 9 bases left in between. This CDR3 contains 15 residues. CDR1 is KGHSH and CDR2 is LQKENI in the germline V gene. The CDR3 loop reads CASSPHEGLNTEAFF. Incomplete CDR3 DNA: TGTGCCAGCTCACCACACGAAGGTTTGAACACTGAA. The variable domain in full, completed from reference TRBV18 and TRBJ1-1, reads NAGVMQNPRHLVRRRGQEARLRCSPMKGHSHVYWYRQLPEEGLKFMVYLQKENIIDESGMPKERFSAEFPKEGPSILRIQQVVRGDSAAYFCASSPHEGLNTEAFFGQGTRLTVV.

The sample holds many counts of this clone. The CDR3 end lies 3 residues beyond the end of the read and is filled in from the germline J gene. The J gene is TRBJ2-1, the V gene TRBV19; 10 nucleotides agree with TRBD2. The CDR3 runs 15 residues. The germline V gene has CDR1 LNHDA and CDR2 SQIVND (reference sequence). V was pared by 4 bases and J by 8 bases, with 8 bases of the junction left unmatched. The part of the CDR3 DNA that was read is TGTGCCAGTAGTAGATTAGCGGGAGGCGGCCATGAG. This codes for CASSRLAGGGHE. The full CDR3 is CASSRLAGGGHEQFF.

This clone has just a few counts. From the germline J gene comes the end of the CDR3, since the read stops 3 residues before it. The rearrangement links TRBV5-1 to TRBJ2-3; 9 bases match TRBD2. CDR1 and CDR2 from the germline V gene are SGHRS and YFSETQ. The CDR3 spans 16 residues. V shed 7 bases, J shed 3 bases, and the junction held 12 bases outside the gene matches. CDR3 region: CASSPRAGLATDTQYF. The CDR3 bases that were read are TGCGCCAGCTCTCCCCGCGCGGGACTAGCAACAGATACG.

This clone occurred many times. The CDR3 end falls 3 residues outside the read, so it is completed with the germline J gene. V and J are TRBV18 and TRBJ2-7; D possibly corresponds to TRBD1 (6 bases). CDR3 length: 14 amino acids. Germline CDR1 and CDR2: KGHSH and LQKENI. V was pared by 2 bases and J by 5 bases, with 13 bases between. The CDR3 here is CASSPMAGEHEQYF. The sequenced CDR3 bases are TGTGCCAGCTCACCAATGGCAGGGGAGCACGAG.

This clone was seen ten or more times. The read ends 3 residues early relative to the CDR3; the germline J gene fills the gap. The V and J genes are TRBV2 and TRBJ2-7, with D perhaps TRBD2 (6 bases). Looked up from germline, CDR1 is SNHLY and CDR2 is FYNNEI. There are 14 residues in the CDR3. With 4 bases removed from V and 3 bases from J, the gap between germline ends came to 13 bases. The CDR3 loop reads CASSAPRRDYEQYF. Incomplete CDR3 DNA: TGTGCCAGCAGTGCTCCAAGGCGGGACTACGAG.

This clone has at least ten counts. The read gets to within 3 residues of the CDR3 end, and the germline J gene fills in the rest. The chain joins TRBV11-3 to TRBJ1-2, with D perhaps matching TRBD1 (5 bases). Germline loops: CDR1 SGHNT, CDR2 YENEEA. The CDR3 totals 12 residues. V dropped 4 bases and J dropped 4 bases, with 7 bases sitting between them. Partial CDR3 DNA: TGTGCCAGCAGCTCGGGGGTCTATGGC. The encoded protein is CASSSGVYG. The whole CDR3 protein is CASSSGVYGYTF.